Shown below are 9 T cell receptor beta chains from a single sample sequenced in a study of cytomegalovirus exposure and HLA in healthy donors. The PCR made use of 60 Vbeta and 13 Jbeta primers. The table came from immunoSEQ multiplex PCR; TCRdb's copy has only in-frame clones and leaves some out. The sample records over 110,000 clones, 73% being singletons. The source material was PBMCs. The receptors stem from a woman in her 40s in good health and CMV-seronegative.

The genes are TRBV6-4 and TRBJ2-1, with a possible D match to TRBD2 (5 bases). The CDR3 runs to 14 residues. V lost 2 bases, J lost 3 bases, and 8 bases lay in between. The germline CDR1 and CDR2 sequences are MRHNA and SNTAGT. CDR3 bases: TGTGCCAGCAGTGACGGAGGCAGCTACAATGAGCAGTTCTTC. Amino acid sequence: CASSDGGSYNEQFF.

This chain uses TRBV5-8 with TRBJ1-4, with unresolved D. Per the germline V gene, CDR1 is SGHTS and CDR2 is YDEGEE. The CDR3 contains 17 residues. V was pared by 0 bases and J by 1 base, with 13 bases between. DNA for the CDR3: TGTGCCAGCAGCTTGGCCGAGGGCCGGAAAACTAATGAAAAACTGTTTTTT. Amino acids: CASSLAEGRKTNEKLFF.

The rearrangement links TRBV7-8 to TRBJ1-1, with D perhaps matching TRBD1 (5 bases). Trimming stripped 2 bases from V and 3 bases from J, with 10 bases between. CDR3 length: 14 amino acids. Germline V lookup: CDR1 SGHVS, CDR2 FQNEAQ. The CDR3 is CASSLQGGYTEAFF. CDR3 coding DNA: TGTGCCAGCAGCTTACAGGGCGGTTACACTGAAGCTTTCTTT.

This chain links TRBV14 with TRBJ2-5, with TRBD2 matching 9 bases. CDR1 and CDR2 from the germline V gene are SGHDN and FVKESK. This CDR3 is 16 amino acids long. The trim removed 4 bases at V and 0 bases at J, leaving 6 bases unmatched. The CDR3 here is CASSLELAGYQETQYF. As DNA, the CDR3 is TGTGCCAGCAGCCTCGAGCTAGCGGGGTACCAAGAGACCCAGTACTTC. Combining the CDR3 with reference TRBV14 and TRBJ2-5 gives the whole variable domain EAGVTQFPSHSVIEKGQTVTLRCDPISGHDNLYWYRRVMGKEIKFLLHFVKESKQDESGMPNNRFLAERTGGTYSTLKVQPAELEDSGVYFCASSLELAGYQETQYFGPGTRLLVL.

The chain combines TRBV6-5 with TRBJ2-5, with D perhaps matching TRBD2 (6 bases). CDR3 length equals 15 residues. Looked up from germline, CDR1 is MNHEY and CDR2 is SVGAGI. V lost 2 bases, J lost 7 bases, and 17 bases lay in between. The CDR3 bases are TGTGCCAGCAGTTACCGTGGGCGGCGGGGAGGGACCCAGTACTTC. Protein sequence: CASSYRGRRGGTQYF.

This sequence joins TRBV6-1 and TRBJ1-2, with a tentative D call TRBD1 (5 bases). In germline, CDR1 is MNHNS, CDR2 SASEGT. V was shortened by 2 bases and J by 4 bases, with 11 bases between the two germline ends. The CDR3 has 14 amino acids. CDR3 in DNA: TGTGCCAGCAGTGAATTTGGCAGGGTCTATGGCTACACCTTC. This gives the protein CASSEFGRVYGYTF.

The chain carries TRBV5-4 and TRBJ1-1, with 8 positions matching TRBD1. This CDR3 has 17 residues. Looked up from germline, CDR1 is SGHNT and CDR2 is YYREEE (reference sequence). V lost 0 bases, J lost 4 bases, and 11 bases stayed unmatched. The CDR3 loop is CASSLGQGARMGTEAFF. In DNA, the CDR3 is TGTGCCAGCAGCTTGGGGCAGGGGGCCCGCATGGGCACTGAAGCTTTCTTT.

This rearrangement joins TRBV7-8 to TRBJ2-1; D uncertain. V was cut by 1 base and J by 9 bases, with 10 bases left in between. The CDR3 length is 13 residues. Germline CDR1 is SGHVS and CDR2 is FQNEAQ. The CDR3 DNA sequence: TGTGCCAGCAGCTTAGACAGCATTCTTGAGCAGTTCTTC. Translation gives CASSLDSILEQFF.

The CDR3 is CASSQAGLSVQYF. The CDR3 region has the DNA TGCGCCAGCAGCCAAGCCGGGTTGAGTGTGCAGTACTTC. The V and J genes are TRBV4-1 and TRBJ2-7; D is unclear. Germline V gene sequence: CDR1 MGHRA, CDR2 YSYEKL. The CDR3 totals 13 residues. V was trimmed by 1 base and J by 9 bases, leaving 13 bases between them.